This T cell receptor beta chain was found in a study of cytomegalovirus exposure and HLA in healthy donors. Findings and caveats of the study: In terms of immune exposure information, only CMV serostatus was available. According to the study, around 160 TCR beta chains were cytomegalovirus-associated.

This clone occurred a few times. Its antigen is not identified. Trimming pared 2 bases from V and 1 base from J, leaving 12 bases between. The germline gives CDR1 MNHEY, CDR2 SVGAGI. The CDR3 is 15 amino acids. Both 60 Vbeta primers and 13 Jbeta primers went into the PCR. Using immunoSEQ multiplex PCR, the repertoire was profiled, and TCRdb retains in-frame clones only, with some absent. Found here are over 100,000 clones, around three quarters of them singletons; the top ten hold around 0.9%. Material for sequencing was PBMCs. The chain links TRBV6-5 to TRBJ2-7, with a possible D match to TRBD2 (6 bases). The TCR comes from a woman in her twenties or thirties in good health and CMV-seronegative. As DNA, the CDR3 is TGTGCCAGCAGTTACCGTCGGGACTGGTCCTACGAGCAGTACTTC. Amino acids: CASSYRRDWSYEQYF.